Sequencing of this T cell receptor beta chain was carried out in a study of early T cells in non-severe SARS-CoV-2 infection. Overall study: Chains from this unsorted whole-blood bulk RNA could not be paired.

TCRdb itself ran the 5' RACE reads through MiXCR, one entry per CDR3 protein. The repertoire has some 29,000 distinct CDR3 sequences, around 5% of them found once; the top ten carry 6.3%. Many counts were recorded for this clonotype. The receptor was isolated from an adult who was a healthcare worker with PCR-confirmed SARS-CoV-2 infection or an uninfected control (not recorded which). Sample: whole blood.

The CDR3 DNA follows: TGTGCCTGGAGTCTAAGCGCTGAGACCCAGTACTTC. The encoded protein is CAWSLSAETQYF. The gene calls are TRBV30 and TRBJ2-5; D unclear. Trimming cost V 2 bases and J 5 bases, with 9 bases left between them. CDR1 is GTSNPN and CDR2 is SVGIG in the germline V gene (reference sequence). There are 12 residues in the CDR3.